The 28 T cell receptor beta chains in this list originate from one sample, sequenced in a study of blood T cell repertoires in COVID-19 (dated by TCRdb to the early 2020s). Receptor libraries were prepared by the immunoSEQ multiplex PCR assay. As stored in TCRdb, this immuneACCESS dataset retains in-frame rearrangements with V and J assigned. A fraction of the clones does not appear; measured against another copy, unresolved V genes explain less than half of the discrepancy, and the remainder lacks a known reason. The sample table lists around 170,000 clones, around 85% of them with a count of one. Clones ranked in the top ten supply under 4.5% of the sample. Sequenced sample: peripheral blood. These receptors were obtained from a woman aged 65 to 85 with acute or convalescent COVID-19.

As DNA, the CDR3 is TGTGCCAGCAAGGGACAGGGGGATCAGCCCCAGCATTTT. Amino acids: CASKGQGDQPQHF. J is TRBJ1-5 and V is TRBV12-3 or TRBV12-4; 11 nucleotides line up with TRBD1. This CDR3 is 13 amino acids long. V was clipped by 7 bases and J by 5 bases; unmatched bases: 1.

In its sample, this clone was seen once. This chain connects TRBV7-2 to TRBJ1-1; D may be TRBD1 (5 bases). Trimming stripped 5 bases from V and 2 bases from J, with 15 bases between. CDR1 is SGHTA and CDR2 is FQGNSA in the germline V gene. The CDR3 has 15 amino acids. CDR3 in amino acids: CASSLRPGGNTEAFF. CDR3 DNA: TGTGCCAGCAGCCTAAGGCCCGGGGGAAACACTGAAGCTTTCTTT.

V is TRBV5-1 and J is TRBJ1-1, with 7 bases lining up with TRBD1. Germline V gives CDR1 SGHRS, CDR2 YFSETQ. V shed 4 bases and J 7 bases; nucleotides not matched to a gene: 7. This CDR3 spans 13 amino acids. The CDR3 nucleotides are TGCGCCAGCAGCCCATGGGGACAGCTTGAAGCTTTCTTT. Its protein is CASSPWGQLEAFF.

The chain couples TRBV11-2 to TRBJ2-1; TRBD2 agrees at 15 bases. The CDR3 contains 17 residues. The germline gives CDR1 SGHAT, CDR2 FQNNGV. With V trimmed by 5 bases and J by 8 bases, 10 bases remained unmatched. CDR3 in DNA: TGTGCCAGCAGCCCGCGGACTAGCGGGGGGGCTTGGGATGAGCAGTTCTTC. Its protein is CASSPRTSGGAWDEQFF.

The chain combines TRBV11-2 with TRBJ2-2; D is unclear. Per the germline V gene, CDR1 is SGHAT and CDR2 is FQNNGV. Trimming removed 5 bases from V and 6 bases from J, with 7 bases in between. This CDR3 has 12 amino acids. For the CDR3, the DNA is TGTGCCAGCAGCCTGAGTTCCGGGGAGCTGTTTTTT. Translated: CASSLSSGELFF.

The table lists this clone with a count of one. The genes are TRBV9 and TRBJ2-7; 12 bases fit TRBD2. CDR1 is SGDLS and CDR2 is YYNGEE in the germline V gene. The ends lost 8 bases at V and 3 bases at J; junction bases unmatched: 6. CDR3 length: 14 amino acids. The CDR3 bases are TGTGCCAGGAGGTGGACTAGCGGGAACTACGAGCAGTACTTC. Translation: CARRWTSGNYEQYF.

The chain combines TRBV19 with TRBJ1-5, with 7 bases fitting TRBD1. V trimming: 5 bases; J trimming: 2 bases; junction bases outside the gene matches: 3. The CDR3 is 14 residues long. Germline-derived CDR1 and CDR2 are LNHDA and SQIVND (reference sequence). CDR3 residues: CASSGTGGNQPQHF. CDR3 nucleotide sequence: TGTGCCAGTAGTGGAACAGGGGGCAATCAGCCCCAGCATTTT.

The chain carries TRBV7-9 and TRBJ1-2; 9 nucleotides agree with TRBD1. J gave up 7 bases and V 1 base, and 10 bases lay outside the gene matches. CDR1 and CDR2 (germline): SEHNR, FQNEAQ (reference sequence). The CDR3 runs to 16 residues. The CDR3 sequence: CASSLGTGQGFSGYTF. CDR3 bases: TGTGCCAGCAGCTTAGGTACAGGACAGGGGTTCTCTGGCTACACCTTC.

The V and J genes are TRBV2 and TRBJ1-3; the D gene is possibly TRBD1 (6 bases). The CDR3 runs 13 residues. CDR1 SNHLY and CDR2 FYNNEI come from the germline V gene. V gave up 10 bases and J gave up 2 bases, with 12 bases separating them. CDR3 protein: CATQQGPGNTIYF. In DNA form, the CDR3 reads TGTGCCACTCAACAGGGACCTGGAAACACCATATATTTT.

This clone was counted a few times. CDR3: CASSFYRGNTEAFF. The CDR3 bases are TGTGCCAGCAGTTTCTACCGGGGGAACACTGAAGCTTTCTTT. The genes are TRBV28 and TRBJ1-1; no clear D gene. The ends were cut back, 3 bases at V and 1 base at J, with 9 bases in the middle. The CDR3 has 14 residues. In germline, CDR1 is MDHEN, CDR2 SYDVKM.

The chain couples TRBV4-1 to TRBJ1-1, with a possible D match to TRBD1 (6 bases). Trimming took 3 bases from V and 7 from J, leaving 18 bases between them. Germline CDR1 is MGHRA and CDR2 is YSYEKL. There are 15 residues in the CDR3. This CDR3 reads CASSHWNRDGFEAFF. In nucleotides, the CDR3 is TGCGCCAGCAGCCACTGGAACAGGGATGGGTTTGAAGCTTTCTTT.

This chain joins TRBV28 and TRBJ2-7, with 13 bases lining up with TRBD2. This CDR3 region has 16 residues. Per germline, CDR1 MDHEN and CDR2 SYDVKM. J was trimmed by 7 bases and V by 7 bases; bases with no gene match: 13. The CDR3 bases are TGTGCCAGCACCCAGGGCGGACTAGCGGGAGCGTTTGAGCAGTACTTC. Its protein product is CASTQGGLAGAFEQYF. The full variable domain, its missing parts supplied by reference TRBV28 and TRBJ2-7, is DVKVTQSSRYLVKRTGEKVFLECVQDMDHENMFWYRQDPGLGLRLIYFSYDVKMKEKGDIPEGYSVSREKKERFSLILESASTNQTSMYLCASTQGGLAGAFEQYFGPGTRLTVT.

The chain recombines TRBV4-1 with TRBJ1-4; no firm D call. The CDR3 covers 15 residues. The germline V gene encodes CDR1 MGHRA and CDR2 YSYEKL. The V gene lost 1 base and the J gene lost 2 bases, with 8 bases spanning the gap. Here the CDR3 DNA reads TGCGCCAGCAGCCAAGCGCAGGTGACTAATGAAAAACTGTTTTTT. Its protein is CASSQAQVTNEKLFF.

The chain uses TRBV7-2 and TRBJ1-3; 7 bases agree with TRBD1. This CDR3 is built from 15 residues. With V trimmed by 1 base and J by 4 bases, 4 bases remained unmatched. CDR1 and CDR2 (germline): SGHTA, FQGNSA. This CDR3 reads CASSLVGGTGNTIYF. The CDR3 DNA sequence: TGTGCCAGCAGCTTAGTAGGGGGCACAGGAAACACCATATATTTT.

The gene calls are TRBV5-8 and TRBJ1-1; no clear D gene. Germline CDR1 is SGHTS and CDR2 is YDEGEE. The V end lost 0 bases, the J end lost 7 bases, and 4 bases lay between the germline ends. This CDR3 is 11 amino acids long. The CDR3 here is CASSLVREAFF. The CDR3 DNA reads TGTGCCAGCAGCTTGGTCCGTGAAGCTTTCTTT. Variable domain in full (rest from reference TRBV5-8 and TRBJ1-1): EAGVTQSPTHLIKTRGQQATLRCSPISGHTSVYWYQQALGLGLQFLLWYDEGEERNRGNFPPRFSGRQFPNYSSELNVNALELEDSALYLCASSLVREAFFGQGTRLTVV.

This chain links TRBV30 with TRBJ2-7, with D possibly matching TRBD1 (5 bases). The CDR3 length is 14 residues. Germline CDR1 reads GTSNPN; CDR2 reads SVGIG (reference sequence). The V and J ends lost 2 bases and 5 bases respectively, with 16 bases between them. The CDR3 region is CAWSRQGASHEQYF. The CDR3 DNA reads TGTGCCTGGAGTAGGCAGGGTGCCAGCCACGAGCAGTACTTC.

V usage is TRBV29-1 and J usage is TRBJ2-3; the D gene is possibly TRBD1 (6 bases). Per the germline V gene, CDR1 is SQVTM and CDR2 is ANQGSEA. V was cut by 3 bases and J by 3 bases, with 13 bases left in between. The CDR3 has 14 amino acids. CDR3 region: CSVDSPQGTDTQYF. For the CDR3, the DNA is TGCAGCGTTGACAGCCCCCAGGGGACAGATACGCAGTATTTT.

The chain is built from TRBV2 and TRBJ2-3; 8 nucleotides line up with TRBD1. The CDR3 is made up of 16 amino acids. Germline V CDR1 and CDR2: SNHLY, FYNNEI. V shed 10 bases, J shed 2 bases, and the junction held 14 bases outside the gene matches. The CDR3 DNA is TGTGCCAACTCAATAAAGGGACAGGTATTCACAGATACGCAGTATTTT. Its translation is CANSIKGQVFTDTQYF.

The J gene is TRBJ2-7, the V gene TRBV5-1; 7 bases line up with TRBD1. Unmatched junction bases numbered 4, after V lost 5 bases and J lost 5 bases. The CDR3 covers 12 residues. CDR1 and CDR2 from the germline V gene are SGHRS and YFSETQ. The CDR3 sequence is CASRGTANEQYF. CDR3 DNA sequence: TGCGCCAGCAGGGGGACAGCCAACGAGCAGTACTTC.

The V and J genes are TRBV28 and TRBJ1-6; 9 positions match TRBD1. The CDR3 totals 16 residues. Germline V CDR1 and CDR2: MDHEN, SYDVKM. V was pared by 5 bases and J by 9 bases, with 11 bases of the junction left unmatched. The CDR3 nucleotides are TGTGCCAGCAGTCCCGCGGGGACAGGGAAAGCTTCACCCCTCCACTTT. Amino acid sequence: CASSPAGTGKASPLHF.

The chain joins TRBV27 to TRBJ2-7; maybe TRBD2 (5 bases). V shed 7 bases and J shed 0 bases, with 13 bases lying between them. The CDR3 runs to 14 residues. Looked up from germline, CDR1 is MNHEY and CDR2 is SMNVEV (reference sequence). The CDR3 loop reads CASKSGGSSYEQYF. The CDR3 DNA sequence: TGTGCCAGCAAGTCCGGCGGGTCCTCCTACGAGCAGTACTTC.

A note on this clone: Other DNA sequences in the sample encode the same CDR3. The V call is TRBV10-3, the J call TRBJ1-5, with TRBD1 identical over 10 bases. Germline trimming cut 6 bases from V and 2 bases from J; bases unmatched to any gene: 1. CDR3 size: 14 residues. The V gene's germline CDR1 is ENHRY and CDR2 SYGVKD. CDR3 region: CAISGQGGNQPQHF. The CDR3 coding sequence is TGTGCCATCAGCGGACAGGGGGGCAATCAGCCCCAGCATTTT.

The chain is built from TRBV30 and TRBJ1-5; possibly TRBD1 for D (6 bases). The CDR3 runs 13 residues. The V gene's germline CDR1 is GTSNPN and CDR2 SVGIG (reference sequence). V was clipped by 2 bases and J by 6 bases, with 11 bases between them. The CDR3 DNA follows: TGTGCCTGGAGTTCTAGGGGGGGTCAGCCCCAGCATTTT. As protein: CAWSSRGGQPQHF.

The chain is built from TRBV6-5 and TRBJ2-7; perhaps TRBD1 as D (6 bases). CDR3 length: 15 residues. V lost 2 bases and J lost 3, with 14 bases in between. The germline gives CDR1 MNHEY, CDR2 SVGAGI. The CDR3 DNA reads TGTGCCAGCAGTTACCGGTCTAGGGGGAACTACGAGCAGTACTTC. This translates into CASSYRSRGNYEQYF.

This chain uses TRBV28 with TRBJ2-7; TRBD1 might be the D (5 bases). The V end lost 5 bases, the J end lost 6 bases, and 11 bases lay between the germline ends. Germline V CDR1 and CDR2: MDHEN, SYDVKM. CDR3 length: 12 amino acids. The DNA for the CDR3 is TGTGCCAGCAGTCGAAGGCAGGGCGAGCAGTACTTC. Protein: CASSRRQGEQYF. Together with reference TRBV28 and TRBJ2-7, the CDR3 gives the full variable domain: DVKVTQSSRYLVKRTGEKVFLECVQDMDHENMFWYRQDPGLGLRLIYFSYDVKMKEKGDIPEGYSVSREKKERFSLILESASTNQTSMYLCASSRRQGEQYFGPGTRLTVT.

V and J are TRBV20-1 and TRBJ2-1; D is uncertain. The CDR3 runs to 11 residues. CDR1 and CDR2 (germline): DFQATT, SNEGSKA (reference sequence). V lost 7 bases and J 6 bases, leaving 10 bases between the germline ends. The CDR3 sequence: CSVGGLNEQFF. CDR3 DNA: TGCAGTGTCGGCGGTCTCAATGAGCAGTTCTTC.

This chain links TRBV4-2 with TRBJ1-2, with 8 bases matching TRBD1. The J segment lost 0 bases and the V segment lost 0 bases, leaving 3 bases of the junction unmatched. The CDR3 runs 16 residues. Germline CDR1 and CDR2: LGHNA and YNFKEQ. Here the CDR3 DNA reads TGTGCCAGCAGCCAAGATGGGACAGGTTCTAACTATGGCTACACCTTC. Translation: CASSQDGTGSNYGYTF.

The sample holds many counts of this clone. The rearrangement joins TRBV5-4 to TRBJ2-7; D is perhaps TRBD2 (5 bases). The CDR3 covers 18 residues. In germline, CDR1 is SGHNT, CDR2 YYREEE (reference sequence). Trimming took off 1 base at V and 1 base at J, with 21 bases between the two ends. The CDR3 DNA is TGTGCCAGCAGCTTGTTACCCAGGTCGCTAGCTCGATCCTACGAGCAGTACTTC. Translation gives CASSLLPRSLARSYEQYF.